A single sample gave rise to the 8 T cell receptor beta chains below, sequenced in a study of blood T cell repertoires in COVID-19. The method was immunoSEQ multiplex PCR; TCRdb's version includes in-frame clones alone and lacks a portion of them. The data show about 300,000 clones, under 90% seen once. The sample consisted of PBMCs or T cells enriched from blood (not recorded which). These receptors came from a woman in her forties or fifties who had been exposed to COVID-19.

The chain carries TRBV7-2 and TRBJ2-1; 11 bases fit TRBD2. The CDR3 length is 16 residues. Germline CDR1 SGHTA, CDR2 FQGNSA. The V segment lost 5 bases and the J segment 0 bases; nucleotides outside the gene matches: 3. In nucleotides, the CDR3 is TGTGCCAGCAGCCCCCTAGCGGGGGGCTCCTACAATGAGCAGTTCTTC. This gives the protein CASSPLAGGSYNEQFF.

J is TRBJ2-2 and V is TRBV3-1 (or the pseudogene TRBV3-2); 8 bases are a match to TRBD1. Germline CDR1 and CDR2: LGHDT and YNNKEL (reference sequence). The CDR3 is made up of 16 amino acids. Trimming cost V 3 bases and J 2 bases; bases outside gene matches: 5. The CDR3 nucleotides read TGTGCCAGCAGCCAGGCAGGGGGCATAAACACCGGGGAGCTGTTTTTT. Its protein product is CASSQAGGINTGELFF.

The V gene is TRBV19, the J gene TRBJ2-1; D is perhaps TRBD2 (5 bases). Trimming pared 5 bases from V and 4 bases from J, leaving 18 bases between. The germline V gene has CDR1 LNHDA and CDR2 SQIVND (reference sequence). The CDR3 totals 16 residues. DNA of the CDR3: TGTGCCAGTAGTCCCTCCGGGCGGGTGAATTACAATGAGCAGTTCTTC. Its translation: CASSPSGRVNYNEQFF.

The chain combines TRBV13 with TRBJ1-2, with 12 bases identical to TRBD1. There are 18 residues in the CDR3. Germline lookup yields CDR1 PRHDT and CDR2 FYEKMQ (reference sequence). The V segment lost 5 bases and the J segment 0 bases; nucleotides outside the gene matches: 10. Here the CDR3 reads CASSLRGTGGPPNYGYTF. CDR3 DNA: TGTGCCAGCAGCCTCAGAGGGACAGGGGGCCCCCCTAACTATGGCTACACCTTC.

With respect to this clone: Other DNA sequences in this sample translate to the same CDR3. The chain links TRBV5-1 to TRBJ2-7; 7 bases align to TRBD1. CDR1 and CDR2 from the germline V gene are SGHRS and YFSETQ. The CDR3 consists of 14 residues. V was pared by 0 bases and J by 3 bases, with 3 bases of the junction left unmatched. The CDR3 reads CASSLAQGRYEQYF. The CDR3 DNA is TGCGCCAGCAGCTTGGCACAGGGGCGCTACGAGCAGTACTTC.

The CDR3 loop is CASRSLAGGGEQYF. As DNA, the CDR3 is TGCGCCAGCAGATCACTAGCGGGGGGAGGCGAGCAGTACTTC. The chain has TRBV10-2 and TRBJ2-7; 12 nucleotides line up with TRBD2. V lost 6 bases to trimming and J lost 6 bases; unmatched junction nucleotides: 6. Germline CDR1 and CDR2: WSHSY and SAAADI. This CDR3 spans 14 amino acids.

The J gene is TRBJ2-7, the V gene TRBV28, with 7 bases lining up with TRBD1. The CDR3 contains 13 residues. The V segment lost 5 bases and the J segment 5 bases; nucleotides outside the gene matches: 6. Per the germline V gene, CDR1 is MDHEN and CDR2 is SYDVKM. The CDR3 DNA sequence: TGTGCCAGCAGTCTGACAGGGATCGACGAGCAGTACTTC. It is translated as CASSLTGIDEQYF.

The CDR3 DNA is TGTGCCACCAGTGAGAGGACAGGCCTTGGCTACACCTTC. Translation: CATSERTGLGYTF. The chain recombines TRBV24-1 with TRBJ1-2, with 7 bases aligning to TRBD1. The CDR3 consists of 13 residues. Trimming at V came to 4 bases and at J to 7 bases, leaving 5 bases not matched to a gene. Per germline, CDR1 KGHDR and CDR2 SFDVKD.